The present T cell receptor beta chain was sequenced within a study of Ad26.COV2.S vaccination and SARS-CoV-2 variants. V was shortened by 4 bases and J by 5 bases, with 21 bases between the two germline ends. CDR1 is SGHRS and CDR2 is YFSETQ in the germline V gene. The CDR3 runs 16 residues. Profiling relied on immunoSEQ multiplex PCR, and the TCRdb table lists in-frame clones only, not all of them. Of roughly 420,000 clones listed, roughly nine tenths are singletons. Described treatment: over 15 received Ad26.COV2.S at low or high dose, single or two shots; roughly five received placebo; per-sample allocation not given. Samples were taken on day 63 after the first vaccine or placebo injection.

This TCR was recovered from a person between 18 and 59 years old who received the Ad26.COV2.S COVID-19 vaccine or a placebo. The rearrangement uses TRBV5-1 and TRBJ1-1, with D perhaps TRBD1 (6 bases). The sample was peripheral blood, taken in a trial of Ad26.COV2.S vaccine versus placebo. The CDR3 DNA follows: TGCGCCAGCAGCCTTTACTCGGGGGGGCTGGGTACTGAAGCTTTCTTT. Protein: CASSLYSGGLGTEAFF.